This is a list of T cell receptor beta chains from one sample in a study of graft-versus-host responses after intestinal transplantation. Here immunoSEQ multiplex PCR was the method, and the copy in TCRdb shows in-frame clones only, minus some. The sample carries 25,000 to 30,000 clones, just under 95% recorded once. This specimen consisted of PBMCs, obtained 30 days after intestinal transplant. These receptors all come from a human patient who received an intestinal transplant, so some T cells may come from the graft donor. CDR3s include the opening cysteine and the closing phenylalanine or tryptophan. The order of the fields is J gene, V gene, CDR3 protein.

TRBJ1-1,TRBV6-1,CASGRTGLNTEAFF
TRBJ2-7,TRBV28,CASSFRRQGDYEQYF
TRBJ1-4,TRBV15,CATSRGAGTNEKLFF
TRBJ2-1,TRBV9,CASSDSSQRGGYNEQFF
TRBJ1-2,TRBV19,CASSGTGQVYGYTF
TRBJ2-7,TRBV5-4,CASSNRDRAGEQYF
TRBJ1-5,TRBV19,CASSKLDRYSNQPQHF
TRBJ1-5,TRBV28,CASSFLRDSNQPQHF
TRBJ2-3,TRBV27,CASSLSGVADTQYF
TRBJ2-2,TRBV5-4,CAITDRNTGELFF
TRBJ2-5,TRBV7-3,CASSSRAGGPEQYF
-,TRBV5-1,CASSLALAGVRLHEQYF
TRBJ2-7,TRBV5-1,CASSLRGGLADPYEQYF
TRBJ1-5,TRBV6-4,CASSGRGEQPQHF
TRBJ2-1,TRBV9,CASSVGTYSGEQFF
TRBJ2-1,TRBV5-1,CASSLEPDSYNEQFF
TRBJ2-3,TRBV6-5,CASSSPGLASPDTQYF
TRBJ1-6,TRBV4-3,CASSQDWETGNSPLHF
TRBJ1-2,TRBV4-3,CASSQDPLRPHTF
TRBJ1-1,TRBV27,CASSLDGALYTEAFF
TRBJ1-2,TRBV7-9,CASSFSPDGYTF
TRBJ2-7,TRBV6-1,CASSEALAGSYEQYF
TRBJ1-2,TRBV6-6,CASNFDGTGGYTF
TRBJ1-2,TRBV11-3,CASSLDLGGGYTF
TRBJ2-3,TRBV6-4,CASSDLPRDRDTDTQYF
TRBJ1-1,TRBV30,CAWRTLNTEAFF
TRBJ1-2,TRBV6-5,CASSNRPTNYGYTF
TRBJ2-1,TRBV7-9,CASSLTNEQFF